The entry that follows covers one T cell receptor beta chain sequence. The data originate from a study of blood T cell repertoires in COVID-19. About the study: COVID-19 samples, acute and convalescent, were from the United States, Italy and Spain. PBMCs, B-cell-depleted T cells, or T cells provided the cDNA or gDNA that made up the material.

CDR3 length equals 15 residues. Trimming removed 7 bases at V and 4 bases at J, with 19 bases between. The germline CDR1 and CDR2 sequences are LNHDA and SQIVND (reference sequence). Patients in Seattle were enrolled during active infection, then followed longitudinally. Per the original methods: Amplification from reference gene primers served as the basis for estimated nucleated cell counts. Some clones are missing from TCRdb's copy, which holds only in-frame ones; the method was immunoSEQ multiplex PCR. The V and J calls and the clone size are those of that table, but D and trimming were determined from the DNA. This table has 120,000 to 150,000 clones, about 83% appearing once.

The sequencing input was peripheral blood. The TCR comes from a man younger than 40 with COVID-19, enrolled during active disease. The chain couples TRBV19 to TRBJ1-2; D is possibly TRBD1 (6 bases). Here the CDR3 reads CASTPGGGPTYGYTF. DNA of the CDR3: TGTGCCAGTACCCCCGGGGGGGGGCCGACCTATGGCTACACCTTC.